This T cell receptor (beta chain) was documented in a study of cytomegalovirus exposure and HLA in healthy donors. With 1 base clipped from V and 8 bases from J, the junction kept 7 bases outside the gene matches. CDR1 is SGHRS, CDR2 YFSETQ, per germline. CDR3 length equals 15 residues. PCR used 60 Vbeta primers and 13 Jbeta primers. Generated by immunoSEQ multiplex PCR, the TCRdb table keeps only in-frame clones and is missing some. The data hold about 240,000 clones, with around 80% observed a single time. The TCR comes from an older woman in good health and CMV-seropositive. The chain joins TRBV5-1 to TRBJ2-4; 9 bases fit TRBD1. Sequencing was done on a sample of PBMCs. CDR3 loop: CASSLTGGGWDIQYF. DNA for the CDR3: TGCGCCAGCAGCTTGACAGGGGGCGGTTGGGACATTCAGTACTTC.